The present T cell receptor beta chain was sequenced within a study of T cell responses to AZD1222 COVID-19 vaccine listed by TCRdb under 2021. Regarding the complete study: AZD1222 recipients with second doses at about 4 weeks or about 12 weeks were pooled, because spike-specific TCR depth and breadth did not differ between schedules. TCR sequencing was performed for 230 to 250 trial participants, of whom about 200 were given two doses of AZD1222 and around 25 were given two doses of MenACWY control vaccine. Trial participants were enrolled by age into 18-55, 56-69 and 70-plus year subgroups, with about 150, 28 and 57 TCR-sequenced participants respectively.

Overall study outcomes, separate from this receptor: Conclusions about previously exposed vaccinees were limited because only six or seven AZD1222 recipients were SARS-CoV-2 seropositive at baseline. After two AZD1222 doses, both the breadth and the depth of spike-specific TCRs were significantly higher than at day 0 and than in MenACWY recipients. Participants were mostly white British and included more females than males, and it was suggested by the authors that clonal diversity may have been underestimated. Epitopes outside the regions mutated in the B.1.351 and B.1.1.7 variants were reportedly recognized by nearly half of the unique spike-specific TCRs. Vaccine-associated CD4 TCRs spanned the whole spike protein, with dominant responses in regions 160-218 and 743-854. Because no day 14 peak-response samples were available, repertoires were characterized only after the peak T cell response. The 56-69-year group was small, and its depth increase did not reach significance, likely because of low power.

The time point label on this specimen signifies: baseline before first vaccination. Vaccinee samples came from UK trials COV001 and COV002, including a single-blind randomized controlled phase 2/3 trial of AZD1222 (ChAdOx1 nCoV-19) in healthy adults. Trial participant PBMC samples were collected at day 0 and day 28 after the second dose for TCRbeta chain sequencing. Including cysteine and phenylalanine, the CDR3 has 15 amino acids. Of all the DNA, just the CDR3 is kept, 45 bases in frame from base 1. V loses 4 bases, J loses 2 bases, and the germline ends lie 14 bases apart. The germline V gene (reference sequence) specifies LNHDA as CDR1 and SQIVND as CDR2. This clone has just one count. What this receptor recognizes is not known. No much larger clonotype is one base removed from it; base qualities were not supplied. The CDR3 regions of human TCRbeta chains were analyzed by immunosequencing. For the original study's pipeline: TCRs in the repertoires were compared against a reference library of SARS-CoV-2-specific TCRs that had been generated with the MIRA antigen-specificity platform. Breadth meant the fraction of unique TCRs that were SARS-CoV-2-associated, whereas depth meant the fraction of total T cells that were SARS-CoV-2-associated. Using the MIRA data, each spike-specific TCR was mapped to the spike region that the TCR reacts to and placed in a CD4 or CD8 class. Log10-transformed breadth and depth values were compared by one-way ANOVA with Sidak's multiple comparisons tests. TCRdb re-hosts the immuneACCESS table, in-frame sequences only. Its copies lack some clones; in the studies checked, an unresolved V gene accounts for under half of them, and the cause for the rest is not known. Clone size and the V and J calls come from that table; the DNA yielded D and trimming. The sample table shows around 160,000 clones, and roughly 91% are seen once. The ten top clones hold under 2% of the sample.

The chain links TRBV19 with TRBJ1-1; too little of a D gene remains to name it. The input for sequencing was peripheral blood, taken on day 0 of AZD1222 vaccination. This TCR derives from an adult in good health. The nucleotide sequence reads TGTGCCAGTAGTAACCCGGGAGGCAGAAACACTGAAGCTTTCTTT. Its protein reads: CASSNPGGRNTEAFF. With all but the CDR3 taken from the reference TRBV19 and TRBJ1-1 genes, the full variable domain is: DGGITQSPKYLFRKEGQNVTLSCEQNLNHDAMYWYRQDPGQGLRLIYYSQIVNDFQKGDIAEGYSVSREKKESFPLTVTSAQKNPTAFYLCASSNPGGRNTEAFFGQGTRLTVV.